The 27 T cell receptor beta chains below were found in one sample sequenced in a study of T cell responses to AZD1222 COVID-19 vaccine. Using immunoSEQ multiplex PCR, the repertoire was profiled, and TCRdb retains in-frame clones only, with some absent. The sample contains some 150,000 clones, roughly 90% of which appear only once. This specimen was peripheral blood, taken 28 days after the second dose of the MenACWY control vaccine. Receptors originate from an adult who received the MenACWY meningococcal vaccine as a control.

This rearrangement joins TRBV6-5 to TRBJ2-7; 8 nucleotides agree with TRBD1. The CDR3 has 14 residues. The junction had 5 bases not matched to a gene; V was cut back by 0 bases and J by 7 bases. CDR1 is MNHEY and CDR2 is SVGAGI in the germline V gene. The chain's CDR3 is CASSYSTGAREQYF. In DNA form, the CDR3 reads TGTGCCAGCAGTTACTCGACAGGGGCGCGGGAGCAGTACTTC.

The chain recombines TRBV5-1 with TRBJ1-2; D unclear. Germline loops: CDR1 SGHRS, CDR2 YFSETQ. V was clipped by 3 bases and J by 2 bases, with 8 bases between them. This CDR3 region has 13 residues. The CDR3 reads CASSSGGNYGYTF. The CDR3 coding sequence is TGCGCCAGCAGCTCCGGAGGCAACTATGGCTACACCTTC.

The J gene is TRBJ1-5, the V gene TRBV7-2; D unclear. Trimming cost V 5 bases and J 1 base, with 6 bases left between them. Germline CDR1 is SGHTA and CDR2 is FQGNSA. The CDR3 has 13 residues. The CDR3: CASSQGSNQPQHF. The DNA of the CDR3 is TGTGCCAGCAGCCAAGGGAGCAATCAGCCCCAGCATTTT.

The V and J genes are TRBV7-3 and TRBJ1-1; D is ambiguous. Germline V gene lookup returns CDR1 SGHTA and CDR2 FQGTGA. The CDR3 is 15 residues long. V was trimmed by 4 bases and J by 2 bases, leaving 14 bases between them. CDR3: CASSSSPGANTEAFF. For the CDR3, the DNA is TGTGCCAGCAGCTCCTCGCCAGGAGCCAACACTGAAGCTTTCTTT.

The chain has TRBV5-1 and TRBJ2-7, with TRBD2 identical over 12 bases. The CDR3 sequence is 17 residues long. Losses at the gene ends were 0 bases for V and 2 bases for J; bases not matched to a gene: 6. Germline V CDR1 and CDR2: SGHRS, YFSETQ. CDR3 protein: CASSLDPGLAGTYEQYF. The CDR3 DNA follows: TGCGCCAGCAGCTTGGACCCGGGACTAGCGGGCACCTACGAGCAGTACTTC.

This chain connects TRBV30 to TRBJ1-5, with D unclear. The CDR3 covers 10 residues. CDR1 and CDR2 from the germline V gene are GTSNPN and SVGIG (reference sequence). Between the trimmed V and J ends, which lost 6 bases and 7 bases, there was a span of 7 bases. The CDR3 region is CACGEQPQHF. CDR3 in DNA: TGTGCCTGCGGGGAACAGCCCCAGCATTTT.

This rearrangement joins TRBV6-5 to TRBJ2-7, with 9 positions matching TRBD1. Germline CDR1 reads MNHEY; CDR2 reads SVGAGI. There are 15 residues in the CDR3. The V segment lost 3 bases and the J segment 4 bases; nucleotides outside the gene matches: 7. CDR3 nucleotide sequence: TGTGCCAGCAGTTATCAACAGGGGGCGGGATACGAGCAGTACTTC. It translates to CASSYQQGAGYEQYF.

The CDR3 spells CASSLSSLNTGELFF. CDR3 nucleotide sequence: TGTGCCAGCAGCTTATCTAGCCTGAACACCGGGGAGCTGTTTTTT. The V and J genes are TRBV7-3 and TRBJ2-2, with a tentative D call TRBD2 (5 bases). Germline V gene sequence: CDR1 SGHTA, CDR2 FQGTGA. CDR3 size: 15 residues. Trimming stripped 2 bases from V and 1 base from J, with 8 bases between.

This clone has just one count. The gene calls are TRBV6-4 and TRBJ1-2; 11 nucleotides line up with TRBD1. Germline CDR1 is MRHNA and CDR2 is SNTAGT. The CDR3 extends over 13 amino acids. V was clipped by 6 bases and J by 8 bases; unmatched bases: 5. In DNA form, the CDR3 reads TGTGCCAGCAGGAGGACAGGGGGCGACGGCTACACCTTC. Its protein product is CASRRTGGDGYTF.

This chain uses TRBV30 with TRBJ1-4; TRBD1 aligns across 9 bases. The CDR3 covers 17 residues. Germline CDR1 GTSNPN, CDR2 SVGIG (reference sequence). Trimming removed 1 base from V and 8 bases from J; junction bases left unmatched: 14. The CDR3 reads CAWSEQPDRGLREKLFF. The CDR3 nucleotides are TGTGCCTGGAGTGAGCAACCGGACAGGGGCCTTAGGGAAAAACTGTTTTTT.

In this sample, this clone turned up once. The V gene is TRBV29-1, the J gene TRBJ1-1; weak D call: TRBD1 (6 bases). This CDR3 is 13 amino acids long. Trimming shortened V by 7 bases and J by 7 bases, and 19 bases separated the two germline ends. Germline V gene lookup returns CDR1 SQVTM and CDR2 ANQGSEA. The CDR3, as DNA: TGCAGCGGACAAAAAGGGGGGGCAGGTGAAGCTTTCTTT. Its protein product is CSGQKGGAGEAFF.

The chain joins TRBV27 to TRBJ1-6, with a tentative D call TRBD1 (5 bases). Germline-derived CDR1 and CDR2 are MNHEY and SMNVEV (reference sequence). Trimming took off 5 bases at V and 9 bases at J, with 11 bases between the two ends. CDR3 length: 13 amino acids. CDR3 nucleotide sequence: TGTGCCAGCAGTCTCAGGGTTGTTTCACCCCTCCACTTT. Its protein is CASSLRVVSPLHF.

This clone was counted a few times. This chain joins TRBV28 and TRBJ1-2; no clear D gene. Germline V CDR1 and CDR2: MDHEN, SYDVKM. This CDR3 has 12 amino acids. V shed 6 bases and J shed 8 bases, with 13 bases lying between them. The CDR3 DNA is TGTGCCAGCAGAGTTCGTGGGAGCGGCTACACCTTC. Translated, it gives CASRVRGSGYTF.

The rearrangement joins TRBV12-3 or TRBV12-4 to TRBJ1-1, with D unresolved. The CDR3 contains 11 residues. Trimming left V 6 bases short and J 7 bases short, with 9 bases between. The CDR3 region is CASSRLLEAFF. The CDR3 DNA follows: TGTGCCAGCAGCCGGCTTCTTGAAGCTTTCTTT.

The chain is built from TRBV6-6 and TRBJ2-5; 8 bases fit TRBD2. CDR3 size: 16 residues. Germline V gene sequence: CDR1 MNHNY, CDR2 SVGAGI (reference sequence). The V and J ends lost 5 bases and 5 bases, in that order; junction bases with no gene match: 13. DNA for the CDR3: TGTGCCAGCAGTCCTCCGGGACTAGTAGGAGTGGAGACCCAGTACTTC. Its protein product is CASSPPGLVGVETQYF.

The rearrangement joins TRBV5-6 to TRBJ2-7, with 10 positions matching TRBD2. This CDR3 has 15 residues. Germline V gene data show CDR1 as SGHDT and CDR2 as YYEEEE. J gave up 4 bases and V 5 bases, and 9 bases lay outside the gene matches. CDR3 sequence reads: CASSSSAGGPYEQYF. In nucleotides, the CDR3 is TGTGCCAGCAGTTCCTCAGCGGGAGGGCCGTACGAGCAGTACTTC.

The gene calls are TRBV7-3 and TRBJ1-1, with D possibly being TRBD1 (5 bases). There are 14 residues in the CDR3. CDR1 is SGHTA, CDR2 FQGTGA, per germline. V gave up 5 bases and J gave up 1 base, with 11 bases separating them. The DNA of the CDR3 is TGTGCCAGCAGCCCCGGGACGTGGAACACTGAAGCTTTCTTT. Protein product: CASSPGTWNTEAFF.

This chain uses TRBV5-4 with TRBJ2-6, with D unresolved. In germline, CDR1 is SGHNT, CDR2 YYREEE (reference sequence). The CDR3 has 17 residues. V dropped 0 bases and J dropped 0 bases, with 10 bases sitting between them. CDR3 residues: CASSLGESYSGANVLTF. The CDR3 coding sequence is TGTGCCAGCAGCTTGGGTGAGAGCTACTCTGGGGCCAACGTCCTGACTTTC.

V gene TRBV4-3 combines with J gene TRBJ2-3; TRBD2 aligns across 7 bases. The CDR3 is 14 residues long. Germline trimming cut 3 bases from V and 5 bases from J; bases unmatched to any gene: 5. Germline V gene lookup returns CDR1 LGHNA and CDR2 YSLEER. The CDR3 sequence: CASSHFAGVDTQYF. As DNA, the CDR3 is TGCGCCAGCAGCCATTTTGCGGGAGTAGATACGCAGTATTTT.

V gene TRBV29-1 combines with J gene TRBJ2-5; tentative D call: TRBD2 (6 bases). The germline V gene has CDR1 SQVTM and CDR2 ANQGSEA. CDR3 length equals 12 residues. Trimming removed 8 bases from V and 1 base from J, with 11 bases in between. CDR3 protein: CSIGGFQETQYF. Here the CDR3 DNA reads TGCAGCATCGGAGGGTTCCAAGAGACCCAGTACTTC.

Notes on this clone: This sample also contains other DNA sequences that code for the same CDR3. The CDR3 loop reads CASSLVLAGQETQYF. In DNA, the CDR3 is TGCGCCAGCAGCTTGGTTCTAGCGGGACAAGAGACCCAGTACTTC. The rearrangement links TRBV5-1 to TRBJ2-5; TRBD2 agrees at 9 bases. There are 15 residues in the CDR3. Per the germline V gene, CDR1 is SGHRS and CDR2 is YFSETQ. The V gene end was trimmed by 0 bases and the J gene end by 2 bases; junction bases not matched to a gene: 2.

The J gene is TRBJ1-2, the V gene TRBV6-5; D uncertain. Germline values: CDR1 MNHEY, CDR2 SVGAGI. The CDR3 is 15 amino acids. Deletions cut 0 bases from V and 4 bases from J, with 12 bases between. The CDR3 protein is CASSYSSRKTYGYTF. The CDR3 bases are TGTGCCAGCAGTTACTCATCCAGGAAGACCTATGGCTACACCTTC.

The chain has TRBV28 and TRBJ2-7, with a tentative D call TRBD1 (5 bases). CDR1 and CDR2 (germline): MDHEN, SYDVKM. The CDR3 has 12 residues. V shed 9 bases and J shed 3 bases, with 12 bases lying between them. CDR3 sequence: CASHRSGYEQYF. The CDR3 region has the DNA TGTGCCAGTCACAGGTCGGGCTACGAGCAGTACTTC.

The chain employs TRBV30 and TRBJ2-7; no clear D gene. Trimming pared 0 bases from V and 2 bases from J, leaving 2 bases between. The CDR3 is made up of 11 amino acids. CDR1 GTSNPN and CDR2 SVGIG come from the germline V gene (reference sequence). Here the CDR3 reads CAWSVTYEQYF. CDR3 bases: TGTGCCTGGAGTGTAACCTACGAGCAGTACTTC.

This clone was counted a few times. Sequence at one end of the junction differs from germline and may be a read error. The rearrangement links TRBV7-2 to TRBJ2-7; possible D gene TRBD1, 6 bases. CDR3 length: 18 amino acids. CDR1 and CDR2 (germline): SGHTA, FQGNSA. This chain's CDR3 is CASSLAEAPGHPSYEQYF. The CDR3, as DNA: TGTGCCAGCAGCCTAGCCGAGGCCCCGGGACATCCCTCCTACGAGCAGTACTTC.

The chain joins TRBV6-1 to TRBJ2-1, with no clear D. V lost 2 bases and J lost 6, with 5 bases in between. This CDR3 is built from 12 residues. Germline V CDR1 and CDR2: MNHNS, SASEGT. CDR3 loop: CASSELGNEQFF. The CDR3 DNA reads TGTGCCAGCAGTGAATTGGGCAATGAGCAGTTCTTC.

The chain uses TRBV5-4 and TRBJ2-3; D may be TRBD1 or TRBD2 (5 bases each). V dropped 2 bases and J dropped 2 bases, with 15 bases sitting between them. CDR1 and CDR2 (germline): SGHNT, YYREEE (reference sequence). The CDR3 contains 16 residues. The CDR3 loop reads CASSFKTPGPTDTQYF. The CDR3 bases are TGTGCCAGCAGCTTCAAGACCCCGGGACCCACAGATACGCAGTATTTT. The complete variable domain, with remaining parts taken from reference TRBV5-4 and TRBJ2-3, reads ETGVTQSPTHLIKTRGQQVTLRCSSQSGHNTVSWYQQALGQGPQFIFQYYREEENGRGNFPPRFSGLQFPNYSSELNVNALELDDSALYLCASSFKTPGPTDTQYFGPGTRLTVL.